This entry describes one TCR beta chain. The antigen it binds to is not known. Base qualities are not recorded, but no much larger clone differs from it by a single base. What the treatment or condition label conveys for this sample: in vitro stimulation with specific CMV peptide epitopes to enrich CMV-specific T cells. This record belongs to a study of T cell repertoires in cytomegalovirus infection (dated by TCRdb to 2018 to 2020). For the wider study: Alongside well-studied HLA-B-restricted epitopes, the peptide stimulations were aimed at recently identified HLA-C-restricted CMV epitopes, whose presentation resists viral immunomodulation. Because public TCR beta signatures pointed to carriage of CMV infection together with the matching HLA type, the HLA type of each donor mattered for the analysis. The full study reports these points: Carriers of CMV infection plus the relevant HLA type were discriminated by the cumulative frequency of public TCR beta family members in the study cohort and in an independent roughly 350-donor cohort. The ex vivo response was dominated by HLA-C-restricted CMV-specific TCR beta clonotypes, which also provided the single most frequent clonotype in two of eight donors.

V is reduced by 4 bases and J by 2 bases, leaving a spacing of 8 bases between them. As encoded in the germline V gene, CDR1 is MNHEY while CDR2 is SVGAGI. The CDR3 spans 14 residues, from the cysteine through the phenylalanine. Just the 42-base CDR3 DNA is kept, in frame starting at base 1. This sample was sequenced with an Illumina HiSeq 1500. TCRdb cleaned the public reads at Q25 with fastp, built clones with MiXCR and kept in-frame beta chains. For every CDR3 protein sequence, its rows merge into one entry that carries the most common genes and DNA. A total of roughly 920,000 distinct CDR3 sequences appear in this sample, around a third of them only once. The top ten constitute over 12% of the sample.

The material was cultured CD8+ T cells from PBMCs, obtained from culture after CMV antigen stimulation. The sequence derives from a human donor in good health (CMV status not recorded). Some clones in this sample may be carry-over from other donors' samples. The V and J genes are TRBV6-5 and TRBJ2-2; the D segment cannot be called with confidence. The CDR3 in this case is CASSFQVNTGELFF. The DNA sequence is TGTGCCAGCAGTTTTCAGGTCAACACCGGGGAGCTGTTTTTT.